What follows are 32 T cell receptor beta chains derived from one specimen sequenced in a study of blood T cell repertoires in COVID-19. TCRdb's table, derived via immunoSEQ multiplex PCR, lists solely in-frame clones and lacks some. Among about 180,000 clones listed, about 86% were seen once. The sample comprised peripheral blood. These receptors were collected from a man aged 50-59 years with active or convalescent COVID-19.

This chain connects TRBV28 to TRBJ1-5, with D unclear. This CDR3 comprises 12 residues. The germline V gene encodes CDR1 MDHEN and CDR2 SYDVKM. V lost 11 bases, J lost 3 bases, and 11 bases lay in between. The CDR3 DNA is TGTGCCGGTGGAGGGTACAATCAGCCCCAGCATTTT. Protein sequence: CAGGGYNQPQHF.

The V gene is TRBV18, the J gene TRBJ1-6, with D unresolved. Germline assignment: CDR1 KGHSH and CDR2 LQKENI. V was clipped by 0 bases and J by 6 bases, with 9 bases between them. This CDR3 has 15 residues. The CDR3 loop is CASSPPHGTNSPLHF. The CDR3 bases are TGTGCCAGCTCACCACCGCACGGTACTAATTCACCCCTCCACTTT.

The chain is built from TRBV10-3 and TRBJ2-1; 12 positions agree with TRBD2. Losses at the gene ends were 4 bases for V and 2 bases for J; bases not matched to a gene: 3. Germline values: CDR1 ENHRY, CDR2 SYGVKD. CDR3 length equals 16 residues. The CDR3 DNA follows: TGTGCCATCAGTGGGCTAGCGGGAGGGACCTACAATGAGCAGTTCTTC. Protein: CAISGLAGGTYNEQFF.

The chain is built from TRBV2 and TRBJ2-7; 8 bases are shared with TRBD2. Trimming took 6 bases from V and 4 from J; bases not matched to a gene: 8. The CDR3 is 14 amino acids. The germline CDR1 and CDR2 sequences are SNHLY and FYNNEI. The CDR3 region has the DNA TGTGCCAGCAGAGGCGGGGGGCCGGGTTACGAGCAGTACTTC. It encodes CASRGGGPGYEQYF.

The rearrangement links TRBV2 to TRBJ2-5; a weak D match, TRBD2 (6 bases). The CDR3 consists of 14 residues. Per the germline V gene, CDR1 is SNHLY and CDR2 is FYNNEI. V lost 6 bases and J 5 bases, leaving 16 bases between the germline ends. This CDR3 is CASRDGGFGETQYF. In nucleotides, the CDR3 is TGTGCCAGCAGGGATGGGGGGTTTGGGGAGACCCAGTACTTC.

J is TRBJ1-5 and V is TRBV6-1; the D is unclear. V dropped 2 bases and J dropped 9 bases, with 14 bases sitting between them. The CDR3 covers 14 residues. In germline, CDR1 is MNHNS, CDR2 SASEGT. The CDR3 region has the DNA TGTGCCAGCAGTGAAATGGAGACTCAACGGCCCCAGCATTTT. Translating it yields CASSEMETQRPQHF.

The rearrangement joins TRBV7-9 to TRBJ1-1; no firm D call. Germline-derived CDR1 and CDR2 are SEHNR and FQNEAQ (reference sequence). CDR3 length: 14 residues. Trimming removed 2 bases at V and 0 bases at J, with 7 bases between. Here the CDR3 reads CASSLKQMNTEAFF. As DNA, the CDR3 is TGTGCCAGCAGCTTAAAACAGATGAACACTGAAGCTTTCTTT.

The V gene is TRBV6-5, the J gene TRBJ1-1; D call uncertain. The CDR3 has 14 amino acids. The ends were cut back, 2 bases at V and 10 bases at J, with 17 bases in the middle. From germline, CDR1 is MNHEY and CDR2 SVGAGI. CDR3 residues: CASSYPTTLRGAFF. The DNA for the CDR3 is TGTGCCAGCAGTTACCCGACGACTTTACGGGGAGCTTTCTTT.

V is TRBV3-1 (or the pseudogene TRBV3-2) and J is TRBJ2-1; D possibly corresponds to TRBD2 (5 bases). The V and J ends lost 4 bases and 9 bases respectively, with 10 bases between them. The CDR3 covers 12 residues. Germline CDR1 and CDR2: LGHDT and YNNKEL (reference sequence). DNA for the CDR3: TGTGCCAGCAGCCGTGTAGGAGGTGAGCAGTTCTTC. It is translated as CASSRVGGEQFF.

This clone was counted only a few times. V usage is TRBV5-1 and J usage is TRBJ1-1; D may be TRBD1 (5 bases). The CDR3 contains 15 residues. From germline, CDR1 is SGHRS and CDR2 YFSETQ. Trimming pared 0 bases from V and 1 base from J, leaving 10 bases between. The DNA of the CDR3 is TGCGCCAGCAGCTTGGGTACCAGGGAGAACACTGAAGCTTTCTTT. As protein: CASSLGTRENTEAFF.

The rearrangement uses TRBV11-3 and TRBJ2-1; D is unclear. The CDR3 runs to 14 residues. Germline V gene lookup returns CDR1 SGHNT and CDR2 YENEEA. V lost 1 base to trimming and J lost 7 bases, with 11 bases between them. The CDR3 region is CASSLGGTANEQFF. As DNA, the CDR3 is TGTGCCAGCAGCTTAGGAGGAACGGCGAATGAGCAGTTCTTC.

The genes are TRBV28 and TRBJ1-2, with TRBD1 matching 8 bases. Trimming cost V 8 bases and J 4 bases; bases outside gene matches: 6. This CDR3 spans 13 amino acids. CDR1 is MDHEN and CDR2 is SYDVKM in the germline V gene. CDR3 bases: TGTGCCAGCCGCAGAGGACAGGGCTATGGCTACACCTTC. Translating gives CASRRGQGYGYTF.

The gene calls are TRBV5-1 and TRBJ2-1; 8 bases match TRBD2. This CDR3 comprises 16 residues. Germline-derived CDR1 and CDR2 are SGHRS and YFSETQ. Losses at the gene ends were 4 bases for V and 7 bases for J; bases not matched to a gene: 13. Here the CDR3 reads CASSLLAGGVRNEQFF. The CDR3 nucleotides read TGCGCCAGCAGCCTCCTGGCGGGAGGTGTAAGGAATGAGCAGTTCTTC.

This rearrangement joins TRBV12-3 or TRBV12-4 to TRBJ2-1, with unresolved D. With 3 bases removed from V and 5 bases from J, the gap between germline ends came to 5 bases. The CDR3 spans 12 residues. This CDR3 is CASSFSDNEQFF. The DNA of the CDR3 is TGTGCCAGCAGTTTTTCCGACAATGAGCAGTTCTTC.

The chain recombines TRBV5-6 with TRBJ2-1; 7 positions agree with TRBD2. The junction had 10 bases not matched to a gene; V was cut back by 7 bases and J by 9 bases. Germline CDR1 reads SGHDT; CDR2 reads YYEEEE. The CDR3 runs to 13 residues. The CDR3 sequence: CASCDLAASEQFF. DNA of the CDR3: TGTGCCAGCTGCGACCTAGCGGCCTCTGAGCAGTTCTTC. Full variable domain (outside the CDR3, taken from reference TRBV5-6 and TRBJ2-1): DAGVTQSPTHLIKTRGQQVTLRCSPKSGHDTVSWYQQALGQGPQFIFQYYEEEERQRGNFPDRFSGHQFPNYSSELNVNALLLGDSALYLCASCDLAASEQFFGPGTRLTVL.

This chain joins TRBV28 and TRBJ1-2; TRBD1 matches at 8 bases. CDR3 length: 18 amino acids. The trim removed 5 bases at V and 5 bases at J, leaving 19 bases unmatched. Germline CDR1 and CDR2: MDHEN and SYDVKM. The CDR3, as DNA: TGTGCCAGCAGTCGACCCCGGACAGGGAAGAAACTTTCTTATGGCTACACCTTC. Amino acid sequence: CASSRPRTGKKLSYGYTF.

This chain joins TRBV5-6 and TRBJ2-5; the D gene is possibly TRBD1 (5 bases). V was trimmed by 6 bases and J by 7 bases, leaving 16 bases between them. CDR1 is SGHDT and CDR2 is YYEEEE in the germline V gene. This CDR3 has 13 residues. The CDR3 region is CASTPGQGWTQYF. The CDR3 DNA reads TGTGCCAGCACCCCAGGGCAGGGATGGACCCAGTACTTC.

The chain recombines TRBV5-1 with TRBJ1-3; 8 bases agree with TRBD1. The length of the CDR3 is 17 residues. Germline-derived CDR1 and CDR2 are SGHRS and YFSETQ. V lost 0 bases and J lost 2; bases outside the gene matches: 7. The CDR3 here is CASSLAMGQAAGNTIYF. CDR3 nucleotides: TGCGCCAGCAGCTTGGCTATGGGACAGGCTGCTGGAAACACCATATATTTT.

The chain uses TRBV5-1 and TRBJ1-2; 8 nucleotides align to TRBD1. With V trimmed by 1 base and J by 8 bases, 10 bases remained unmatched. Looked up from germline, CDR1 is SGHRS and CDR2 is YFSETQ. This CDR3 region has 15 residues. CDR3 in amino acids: CASSLLPGGGMGYTF. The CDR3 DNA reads TGCGCCAGCAGCTTGTTACCAGGGGGCGGAATGGGCTACACCTTC. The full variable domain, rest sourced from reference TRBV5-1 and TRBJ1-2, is KAGVTQTPRYLIKTRGQQVTLSCSPISGHRSVSWYQQTPGQGLQFLFEYFSETQRNKGNFPGRFSGRQFSNSRSEMNVSTLELGDSALYLCASSLLPGGGMGYTFGSGTRLTVV.

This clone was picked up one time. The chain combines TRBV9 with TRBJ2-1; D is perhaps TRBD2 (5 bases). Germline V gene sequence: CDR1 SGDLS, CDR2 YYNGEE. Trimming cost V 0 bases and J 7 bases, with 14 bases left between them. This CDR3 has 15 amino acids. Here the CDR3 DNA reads TGTGCCAGCAGCGTAGAGATGAGTCCGGGAAATGAGCAGTTCTTC. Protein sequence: CASSVEMSPGNEQFF.

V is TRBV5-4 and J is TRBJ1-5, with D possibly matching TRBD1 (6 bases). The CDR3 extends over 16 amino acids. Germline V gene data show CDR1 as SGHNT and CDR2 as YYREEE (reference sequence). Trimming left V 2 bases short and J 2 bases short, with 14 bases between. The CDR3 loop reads CASSFGGGGGNQPQHF. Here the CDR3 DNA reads TGTGCCAGCAGCTTCGGGGGGGGCGGTGGCAATCAGCCCCAGCATTTT.

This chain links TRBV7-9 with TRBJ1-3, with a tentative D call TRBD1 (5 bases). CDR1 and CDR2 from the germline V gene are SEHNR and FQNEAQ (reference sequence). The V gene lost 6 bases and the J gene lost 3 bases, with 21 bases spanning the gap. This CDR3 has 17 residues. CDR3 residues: CASSRGISVSSGNTIYF. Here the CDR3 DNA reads TGTGCCAGCAGTCGGGGGATATCGGTTTCTAGTGGAAACACCATATATTTT.

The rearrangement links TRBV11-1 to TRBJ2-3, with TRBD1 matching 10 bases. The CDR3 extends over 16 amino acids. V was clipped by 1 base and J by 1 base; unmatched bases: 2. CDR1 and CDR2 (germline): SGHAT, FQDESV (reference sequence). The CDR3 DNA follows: TGTGCCAGCAGCTTAGTGGGGACAGGGGGCACAGATACGCAGTATTTT. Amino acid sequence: CASSLVGTGGTDTQYF.

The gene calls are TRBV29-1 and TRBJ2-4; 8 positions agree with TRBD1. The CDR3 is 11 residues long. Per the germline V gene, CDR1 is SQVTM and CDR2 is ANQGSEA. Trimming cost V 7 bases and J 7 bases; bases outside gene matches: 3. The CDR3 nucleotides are TGCAGCGCCGGGACAGGTAACATTCAGTACTTC. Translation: CSAGTGNIQYF.

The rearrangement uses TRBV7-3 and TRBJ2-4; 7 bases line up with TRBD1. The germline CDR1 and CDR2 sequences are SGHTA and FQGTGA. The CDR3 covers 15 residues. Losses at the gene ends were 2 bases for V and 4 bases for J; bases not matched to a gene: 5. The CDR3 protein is CASSLSAGGKNIQYF. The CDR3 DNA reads TGTGCCAGCAGCTTATCGGCAGGGGGAAAAAACATTCAGTACTTC. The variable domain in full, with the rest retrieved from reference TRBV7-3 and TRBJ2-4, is GAGVSQTPSNKVTEKGKYVELRCDPISGHTALYWYRQSLGQGPEFLIYFQGTGAADDSGLPNDRFFAVRPEGSVSTLKIQRTERGDSAVYLCASSLSAGGKNIQYFGAGTRLSVL.

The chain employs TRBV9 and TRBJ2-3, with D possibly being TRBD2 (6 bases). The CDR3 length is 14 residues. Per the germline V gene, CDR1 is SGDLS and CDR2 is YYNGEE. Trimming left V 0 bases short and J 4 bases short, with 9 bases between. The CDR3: CASSVDGSADTQYF. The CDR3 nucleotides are TGTGCCAGCAGCGTAGACGGGAGCGCAGATACGCAGTATTTT.

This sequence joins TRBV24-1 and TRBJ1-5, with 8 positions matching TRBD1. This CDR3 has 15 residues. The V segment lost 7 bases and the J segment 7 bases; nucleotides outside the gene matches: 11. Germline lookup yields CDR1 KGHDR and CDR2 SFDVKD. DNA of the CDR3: TGTGCCACCAGCCCCCGGACAGGGAGTGGGCAGCCCCAGCATTTT. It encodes CATSPRTGSGQPQHF.

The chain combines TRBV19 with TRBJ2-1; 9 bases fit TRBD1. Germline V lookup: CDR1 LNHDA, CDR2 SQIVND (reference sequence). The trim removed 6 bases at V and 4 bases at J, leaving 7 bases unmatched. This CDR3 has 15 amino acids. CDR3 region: CASSPVDRGYNEQFF. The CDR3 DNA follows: TGTGCCAGTAGCCCCGTGGACAGGGGTTACAATGAGCAGTTCTTC.

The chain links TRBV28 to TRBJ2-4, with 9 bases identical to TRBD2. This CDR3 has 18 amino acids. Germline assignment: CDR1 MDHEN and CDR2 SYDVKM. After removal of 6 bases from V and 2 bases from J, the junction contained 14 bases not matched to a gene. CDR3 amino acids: CASRPGTSQVQSKNIQYF. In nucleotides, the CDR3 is TGTGCCAGCAGGCCCGGGACTAGCCAAGTCCAGTCCAAAAACATTCAGTACTTC. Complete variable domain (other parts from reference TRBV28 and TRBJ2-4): DVKVTQSSRYLVKRTGEKVFLECVQDMDHENMFWYRQDPGLGLRLIYFSYDVKMKEKGDIPEGYSVSREKKERFSLILESASTNQTSMYLCASRPGTSQVQSKNIQYFGAGTRLSVL.

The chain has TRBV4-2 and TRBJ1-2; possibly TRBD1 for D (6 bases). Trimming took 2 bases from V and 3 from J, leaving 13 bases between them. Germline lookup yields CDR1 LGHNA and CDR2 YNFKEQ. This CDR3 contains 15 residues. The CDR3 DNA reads TGTGCCAGCAGCCAAACCCCAGGGGAGTACTATGGCTACACCTTC. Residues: CASSQTPGEYYGYTF.

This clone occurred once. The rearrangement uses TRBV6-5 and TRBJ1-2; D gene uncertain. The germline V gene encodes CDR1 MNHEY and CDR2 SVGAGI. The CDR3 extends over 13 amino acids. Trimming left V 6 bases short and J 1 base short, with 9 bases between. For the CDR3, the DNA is TGTGCCAGCAGCCTATCCCTTAACTATGGCTACACCTTC. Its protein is CASSLSLNYGYTF.

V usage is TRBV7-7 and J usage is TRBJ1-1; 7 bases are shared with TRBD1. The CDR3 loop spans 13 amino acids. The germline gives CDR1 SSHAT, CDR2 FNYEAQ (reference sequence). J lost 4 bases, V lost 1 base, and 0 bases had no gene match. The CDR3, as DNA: TGTGCCAGCAGCTTAGACAGGGGCACTGAAGCTTTCTTT. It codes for CASSLDRGTEAFF. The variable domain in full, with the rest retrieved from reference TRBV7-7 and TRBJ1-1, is GAGVSQSPRYKVTKRGQDVTLRCDPISSHATLYWYQQALGQGPEFLTYFNYEAQPDKSGLPSDRFSAERPEGSISTLTIQRTEQRDSAMYRCASSLDRGTEAFFGQGTRLTVV.